A single sample gave rise to the 12 T cell receptor beta chains below, sequenced in a study of blood T cell repertoires in COVID-19. The data were produced by immunoSEQ multiplex PCR, yet TCRdb's version contains in-frame clones alone and is incomplete. The sample yields 150,000 to 200,000 clones, 86% seen once. Sample: peripheral blood. Source of these receptors: a woman in her 70s with acute or convalescent COVID-19.

The genes are TRBV11-3 and TRBJ2-1, with TRBD1 matching 7 bases. This CDR3 has 15 residues. From germline, CDR1 is SGHNT and CDR2 YENEEA. V shed 3 bases, J shed 4 bases, and the junction held 6 bases outside the gene matches. In nucleotides, the CDR3 is TGTGCCAGCAGCTTCTCCGGGACAGCGTACAATGAGCAGTTCTTC. Translating it yields CASSFSGTAYNEQFF.

The chain couples TRBV6-5 to TRBJ1-5, with unresolved D. The V end was cut by 6 bases, the J end by 3 bases, with 12 bases between. This CDR3 has 14 amino acids. Germline V gives CDR1 MNHEY, CDR2 SVGAGI. The CDR3 spells CASRGLISNQPQHF. The CDR3, as DNA: TGTGCCAGCAGGGGCCTAATATCCAATCAGCCCCAGCATTTT.

J is TRBJ2-3 and V is TRBV13, with 7 bases lining up with TRBD1. The CDR3 totals 16 residues. Germline V gene data show CDR1 as PRHDT and CDR2 as FYEKMQ (reference sequence). V lost 5 bases, J lost 0 bases, and 8 bases stayed unmatched. CDR3 in DNA: TGTGCCAGCAGCCCCAGGGACAGCTACAGCACAGATACGCAGTATTTT. This encodes CASSPRDSYSTDTQYF.

V is TRBV9 and J is TRBJ2-3; D is ambiguous. The CDR3 sequence is 13 residues long. Germline CDR1 reads SGDLS; CDR2 reads YYNGEE. The germline V and J ends were trimmed by 0 bases and 3 bases, with 5 bases remaining between them. The CDR3 DNA sequence: TGTGCCAGCAGCGTAGCCAATACAGATACGCAGTATTTT. Its protein is CASSVANTDTQYF.

The V gene is TRBV18, the J gene TRBJ2-3, with 9 bases lining up with TRBD2. The CDR3 is 18 amino acids. From germline, CDR1 is KGHSH and CDR2 LQKENI. With 3 bases clipped from V and 6 bases from J, the junction kept 16 bases outside the gene matches. CDR3 in DNA: TGTGCCAGCTCACCTTCAGATCGCGGGGGGGCTTTCTCTGATACGCAGTATTTT. This translates into CASSPSDRGGAFSDTQYF.

The chain has TRBV4-1 and TRBJ2-1; D perhaps matches TRBD2 (5 bases). The CDR3 has 17 residues. Trimming removed 0 bases from V and 0 bases from J, with 12 bases in between. Germline V lookup: CDR1 MGHRA, CDR2 YSYEKL. CDR3 residues: CASSQDPSGSSYNEQFF. The DNA of the CDR3 is TGCGCCAGCAGCCAAGATCCGAGCGGAAGCTCCTACAATGAGCAGTTCTTC.

This clone showed up just once. CDR3: CASSPPSRGLRNEKLFF. In nucleotides, the CDR3 is TGTGCCAGCTCACCACCGTCCAGGGGGCTAAGAAATGAAAAACTGTTTTTT. The V and J genes are TRBV18 and TRBJ1-4; TRBD1 aligns across 8 bases. Germline lookup yields CDR1 KGHSH and CDR2 LQKENI. V was clipped by 0 bases and J by 5 bases; unmatched bases: 8. CDR3 length equals 17 residues.

The chain links TRBV5-4 to TRBJ1-2; the match to TRBD1 covers 9 bases. The trim removed 3 bases at V and 4 bases at J, leaving 4 bases unmatched. Germline values: CDR1 SGHNT, CDR2 YYREEE (reference sequence). The CDR3 loop spans 14 amino acids. This chain's CDR3 is CASSSPGQGYGYTF. The CDR3, as DNA: TGTGCCAGCAGCTCCCCGGGACAGGGCTATGGCTACACCTTC.

V gene TRBV2 combines with J gene TRBJ2-2, with 8 bases lining up with TRBD1. Per germline, CDR1 SNHLY and CDR2 FYNNEI. The V and J ends lost 4 bases and 7 bases, in that order; junction bases with no gene match: 5. The CDR3 totals 14 residues. CDR3 DNA: TGTGCCAGCAGTGGACAGGGGTCAAGCGGGGAGCTGTTTTTT. Translation: CASSGQGSSGELFF.

The chain recombines TRBV11-1 with TRBJ2-7; 7 bases line up with TRBD1. V lost 5 bases and J lost 3; bases outside the gene matches: 7. In germline, CDR1 is SGHAT, CDR2 FQDESV (reference sequence). The CDR3 loop spans 14 amino acids. Here the CDR3 DNA reads TGTGCCAGCAGCAGGGGACAGCACAACTACGAGCAGTACTTC. It is translated as CASSRGQHNYEQYF. Combining the CDR3 with reference TRBV11-1 and TRBJ2-7 gives the whole variable domain EAEVAQSPRYKITEKSQAVAFWCDPISGHATLYWYRQILGQGPELLVQFQDESVVDDSQLPKDRFSAERLKGVDSTLKIQPAELGDSAMYLCASSRGQHNYEQYFGPGTRLTVT.

This chain joins TRBV25-1 and TRBJ1-2, with D tentatively TRBD1 (6 bases). CDR3 length: 13 residues. CDR1 and CDR2 from the germline V gene are MGHDK and SYGVNS. Trimming took off 8 bases at V and 10 bases at J, with 20 bases between the two ends. In nucleotides, the CDR3 is TGTGCCAGCCGGACAGAAAGATCCTCAACCTACACCTTC. Translating gives CASRTERSSTYTF.

This clone was detected only once. The V call is TRBV28, the J call TRBJ2-7, with D unclear. Germline V gene data show CDR1 as MDHEN and CDR2 as SYDVKM. The CDR3 spans 14 residues. The germline V and J ends were trimmed by 5 bases and 4 bases, with 15 bases remaining between them. The CDR3 loop reads CASSIPRDPYEQYF. In DNA form, the CDR3 reads TGTGCCAGCAGTATCCCCCGAGATCCGTACGAGCAGTACTTC. The whole variable domain, filled in from reference TRBV28 and TRBJ2-7, reads DVKVTQSSRYLVKRTGEKVFLECVQDMDHENMFWYRQDPGLGLRLIYFSYDVKMKEKGDIPEGYSVSREKKERFSLILESASTNQTSMYLCASSIPRDPYEQYFGPGTRLTVT.